The TCR beta chain described here comes from a study of T cells after yellow fever vaccination. Study background: Researchers used SMART-Seq v4 Ultra Low Input to prepare fractions that had low cell numbers. Study-level results: Any FACS-sorted repertoire could hold abundant clonotypes that contaminate it from the bulk population. Most clones from primary vaccination were detected again post-booster (96% CD4, roughly 90% CD8).

This clonotype was picked up many times. Its antigen is not identified. The CDR3 runs 14 residues. V gave up 4 bases and J gave up 4 bases; unmatched junction bases: 5. Germline CDR1 SGHRS, CDR2 YFSETQ. TCRdb reanalysed the 5' RACE reads using MiXCR and keeps one entry per CDR3 protein. This table has some 300,000 distinct CDR3 sequences, about 10% appearing once. The rearrangement joins TRBV5-1 to TRBJ2-5; TRBD1 aligns across 9 bases. This receptor was obtained from a man aged 18 to 30 who received the YFV17D yellow fever vaccine. Source: CD4+ T cells sorted from PBMCs, taken 45 days after the yellow fever booster vaccination. The CDR3 sequence: CASSAGTGLETQYF. The CDR3 bases are TGCGCCAGCAGCGCGGGGACAGGGTTAGAGACCCAGTACTTC.